This record concerns one T cell receptor beta chain sequence. Original processing notes: Quantification of nucleated cells was approximated via reference gene primer amplification. Clones were read by immunoSEQ multiplex PCR, and TCRdb kept only the in-frame ones, dropping some. V and J calls and clone size are copied from that table; D and trimming were computed from the DNA. The data contain 350,000 to 550,000 clones, 80% to 90% of them singletons. The sample comes from a study of blood T cell repertoires in COVID-19. Study overall: Whether acute or convalescent, the COVID-19 samples came from the United States, Italy and Spain. From T cells, B-cell-depleted T cells, or PBMCs came the material, which was cDNA or gDNA.

Losses at the gene ends were 5 bases for V and 3 bases for J; bases not matched to a gene: 8. Germline V gene data show CDR1 as MRHNA and CDR2 as SNTAGT. The CDR3 is made up of 16 amino acids. Sequenced material: peripheral blood. This chain uses TRBV6-4 with TRBJ2-3; TRBD2 aligns across 10 bases. The sequence was obtained from a woman aged 25 to 39 with acute or convalescent COVID-19. The CDR3 region is CASSSQAGGPTDTQYF. The CDR3 DNA sequence: TGTGCCAGCAGTAGCCAAGCGGGGGGGCCAACAGATACGCAGTATTTT.